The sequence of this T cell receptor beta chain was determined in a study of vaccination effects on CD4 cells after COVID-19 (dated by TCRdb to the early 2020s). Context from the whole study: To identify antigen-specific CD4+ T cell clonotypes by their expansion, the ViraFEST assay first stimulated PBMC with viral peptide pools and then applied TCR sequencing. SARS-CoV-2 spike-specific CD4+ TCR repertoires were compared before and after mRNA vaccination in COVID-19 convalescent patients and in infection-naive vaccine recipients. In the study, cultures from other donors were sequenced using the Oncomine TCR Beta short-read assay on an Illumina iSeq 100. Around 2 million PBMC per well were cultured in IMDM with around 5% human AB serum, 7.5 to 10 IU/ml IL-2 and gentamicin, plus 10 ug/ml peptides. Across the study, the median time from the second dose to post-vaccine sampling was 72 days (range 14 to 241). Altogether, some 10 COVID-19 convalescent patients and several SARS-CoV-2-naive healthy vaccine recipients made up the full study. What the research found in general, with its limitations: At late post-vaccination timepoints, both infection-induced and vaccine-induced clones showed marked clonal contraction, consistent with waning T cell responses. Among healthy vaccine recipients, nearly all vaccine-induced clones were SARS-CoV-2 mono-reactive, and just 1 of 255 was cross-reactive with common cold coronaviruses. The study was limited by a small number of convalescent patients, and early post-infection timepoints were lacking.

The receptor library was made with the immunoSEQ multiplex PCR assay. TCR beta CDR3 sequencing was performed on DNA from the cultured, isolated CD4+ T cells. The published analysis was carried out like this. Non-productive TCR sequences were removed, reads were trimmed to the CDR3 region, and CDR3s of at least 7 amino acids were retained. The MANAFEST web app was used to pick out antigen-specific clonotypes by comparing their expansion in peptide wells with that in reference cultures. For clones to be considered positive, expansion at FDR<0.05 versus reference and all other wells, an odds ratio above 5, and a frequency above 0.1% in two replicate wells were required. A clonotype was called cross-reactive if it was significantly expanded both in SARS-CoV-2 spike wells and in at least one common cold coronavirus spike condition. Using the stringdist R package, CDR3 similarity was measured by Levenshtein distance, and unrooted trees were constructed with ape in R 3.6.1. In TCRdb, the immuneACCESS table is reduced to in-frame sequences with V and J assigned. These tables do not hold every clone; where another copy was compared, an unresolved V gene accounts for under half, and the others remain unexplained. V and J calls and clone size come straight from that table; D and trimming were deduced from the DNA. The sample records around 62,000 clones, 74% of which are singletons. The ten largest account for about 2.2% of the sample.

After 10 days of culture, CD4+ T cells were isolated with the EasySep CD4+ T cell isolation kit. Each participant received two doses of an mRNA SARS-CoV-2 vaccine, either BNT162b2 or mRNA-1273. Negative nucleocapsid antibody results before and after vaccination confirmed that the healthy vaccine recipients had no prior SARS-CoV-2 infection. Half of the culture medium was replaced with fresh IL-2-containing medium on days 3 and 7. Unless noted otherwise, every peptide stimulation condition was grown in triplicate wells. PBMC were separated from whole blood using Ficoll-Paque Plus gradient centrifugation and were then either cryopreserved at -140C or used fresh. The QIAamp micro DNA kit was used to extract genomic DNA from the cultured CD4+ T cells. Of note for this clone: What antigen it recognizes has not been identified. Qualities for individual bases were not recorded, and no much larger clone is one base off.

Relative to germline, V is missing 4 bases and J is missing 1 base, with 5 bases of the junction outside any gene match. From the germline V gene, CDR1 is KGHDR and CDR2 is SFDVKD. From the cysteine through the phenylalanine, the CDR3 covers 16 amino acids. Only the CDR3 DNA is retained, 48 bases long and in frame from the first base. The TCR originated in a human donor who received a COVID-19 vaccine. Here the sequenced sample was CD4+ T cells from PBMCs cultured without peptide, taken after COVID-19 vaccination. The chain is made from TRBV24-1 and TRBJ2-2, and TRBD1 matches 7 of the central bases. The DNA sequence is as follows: TGTGCCACCAGTGACCCGCGACAGGGGAACACCGGGGAGCTGTTTTTT. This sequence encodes CATSDPRQGNTGELFF.